This entry features one T cell receptor (beta chain) sequence. No antigen is known for it. This entry comes from a study of T cell repertoires in cytomegalovirus infection. Study details: Public TCR beta signatures were indicative of both CMV infection and a matching HLA type.

A single record per CDR3 protein comes from TCRdb applying MiXCR to the reads. The sample lists under 850,000 distinct CDR3 sequences; about 40% were seen once. Study findings and constraints: Frequencies of public TCR beta families were cumulated, and this identified carriers of CMV plus the relevant HLA. The ex vivo response showed dominance by HLA-C-restricted CMV-specific TCR beta clonotypes.

The CDR3 runs 14 residues. Losses at the gene ends were 6 bases for V and 6 bases for J; bases not matched to a gene: 8. Germline values: CDR1 MNHEY, CDR2 SVGEGT. Material for sequencing was PBMCs. The chain carries TRBV6-2 or TRBV6-3 and TRBJ2-7; the match to TRBD1 covers 10 bases. This clonotype was obtained from a human donor in good health (CMV status not recorded). Some clones in this sample may be carry-over from other donors' samples. The CDR3 region is CASSERDRGSEQYF. The CDR3 DNA sequence: TGTGCCAGCAGCGAGCGGGACAGGGGAAGCGAGCAGTACTTC.